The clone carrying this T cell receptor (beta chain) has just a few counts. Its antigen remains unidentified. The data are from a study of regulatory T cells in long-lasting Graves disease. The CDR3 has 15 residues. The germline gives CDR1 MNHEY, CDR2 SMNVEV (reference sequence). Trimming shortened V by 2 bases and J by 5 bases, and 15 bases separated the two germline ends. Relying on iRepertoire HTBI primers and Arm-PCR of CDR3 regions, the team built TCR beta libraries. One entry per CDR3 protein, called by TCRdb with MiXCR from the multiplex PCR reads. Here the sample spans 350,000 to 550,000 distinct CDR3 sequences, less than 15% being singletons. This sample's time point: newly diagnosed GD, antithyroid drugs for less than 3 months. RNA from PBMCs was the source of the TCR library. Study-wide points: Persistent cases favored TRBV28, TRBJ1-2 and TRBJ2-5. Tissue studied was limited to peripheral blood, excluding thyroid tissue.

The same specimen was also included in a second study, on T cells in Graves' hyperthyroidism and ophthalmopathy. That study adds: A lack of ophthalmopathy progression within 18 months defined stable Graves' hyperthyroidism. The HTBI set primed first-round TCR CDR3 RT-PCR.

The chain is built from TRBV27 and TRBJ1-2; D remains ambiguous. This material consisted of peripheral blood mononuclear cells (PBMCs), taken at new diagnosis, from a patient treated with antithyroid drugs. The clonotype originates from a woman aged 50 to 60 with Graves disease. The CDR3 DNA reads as TGTGCCAGCAGTTTACGGGGTGGATCCCAATATGGCTACACCTTC. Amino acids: CASSLRGGSQYGYTF.